A selection of T cell receptor beta chains follows, all from one sample in a study of shared clonotypes between healthy human individuals. TCRdb keeps only in-frame clones here, not all; method: immunoSEQ multiplex PCR. The table lists about 470,000 clones, around 79% of them singletons, with less than 15% in the top ten. What was sequenced was PBMCs. The receptors were sampled from a woman aged 35 to 49 in good health. Some clones in this sample may be carry-over from other donors' samples. Each CDR3 is given without its conserved first and last residue. A D gene is named only where the DNA matches it firmly. Some rows mark clone size as missing; the rest say once, few, many or name a class of expanded clone.

D gene: NA
clone size: few
V gene: TRBV10-3
CDR3 protein: AIGQNTEAF

D gene: NA
clone size: NA
V gene: TRBV6-5
CDR3 protein: ASSRWTSNTEAF

D gene: NA
clone size: NA
V gene: TRBV5-1
CDR3 protein: ASSPDRRNYGYT

D gene: NA
clone size: few
V gene: TRBV5-5
CDR3 protein: ASSRTGVPNTGELF

D gene: TRBD1
clone size: NA
V gene: TRBV30
CDR3 protein: AWSEGDRGSETQY

D gene: NA
clone size: NA
V gene: TRBV15
CDR3 protein: ATSRDTTYEQY

D gene: TRBD1
clone size: NA
V gene: TRBV5-4
CDR3 protein: ASSLERGQTYEQY

D gene: NA
clone size: NA
V gene: TRBV30
CDR3 protein: AWRSDTLNYNEQF

D gene: NA
clone size: once
V gene: TRBV7-9
CDR3 protein: ASRWTWGTDTQY

D gene: NA
clone size: few
V gene: TRBV4-1
CDR3 protein: ASSQDGGPAGYTQY

D gene: NA
clone size: NA
V gene: TRBV4-3
CDR3 protein: ASSQDWPGEQY

D gene: TRBD2
clone size: NA
V gene: TRBV4-2
CDR3 protein: ASSQEGTSGRNLVYEQY

D gene: NA
clone size: NA
V gene: TRBV27
CDR3 protein: ASSLYWTDEAF

D gene: NA
clone size: NA
V gene: TRBV7-9
CDR3 protein: ASSLLSPGELF

D gene: NA
clone size: many
V gene: TRBV30
CDR3 protein: AWGRQQNTEAF

D gene: TRBD1
clone size: NA
V gene: TRBV4-3
CDR3 protein: ASSQDTGQGEAF

D gene: NA
clone size: NA
V gene: TRBV30
CDR3 protein: AWSVRRGADGETQY

D gene: NA
clone size: once
V gene: TRBV6-5
CDR3 protein: ASSQRANYGYT

D gene: TRBD2
clone size: NA
V gene: TRBV25-1
CDR3 protein: ASSRPGLVQEQY

D gene: NA
clone size: few
V gene: TRBV6-6
CDR3 protein: ASHRRTNEKLF

D gene: NA
clone size: NA
V gene: TRBV4-3
CDR3 protein: ASSQDVIRNQPQH

D gene: TRBD2
clone size: NA
V gene: TRBV4-2
CDR3 protein: ASSQDRGLAASYEQY

D gene: NA
clone size: NA
V gene: TRBV18
CDR3 protein: ASSPGVNQPQH

D gene: NA
clone size: NA
V gene: TRBV6-5
CDR3 protein: ASSYSAGAGNEQF

D gene: TRBD1
clone size: few
V gene: TRBV7-8
CDR3 protein: ASSARQGQETQY

D gene: NA
clone size: NA
V gene: TRBV9
CDR3 protein: ASSVVGDAGTGELF

D gene: NA
clone size: NA
V gene: TRBV5-5
CDR3 protein: ASSLAGSNQPQH

D gene: NA
clone size: NA
V gene: TRBV10-3
CDR3 protein: ATYSVGEAGANYGYT

D gene: TRBD2
clone size: NA
V gene: TRBV27
CDR3 protein: ASSLRGLAGTDTQY